This is a list of T cell receptor beta chains from one sample in a study of shared clonotypes between healthy human individuals. Some clones are missing from TCRdb's copy, which holds only in-frame ones; the method was immunoSEQ multiplex PCR. The sample carries around 370,000 clones, 95% to 97% recorded once. Input material: memory CD8+ T cells sorted from blood. The receptors come from a man aged 25 to 40 in good health. Both conserved end residues are part of each CDR3. Each record gives: CDR3 DNA, CDR3 protein, D gene, J gene, V gene, clone size. The D gene is left open where the match is weak. Clone size is shown for a subset of rows, as once, few, many or a class of expanded clone.

TGCGCCAGCAGGGTCCTAGCCGACACCGGGGAGCTGTTTTTT,CASRVLADTGELFF,NA,TRBJ2-2,TRBV5-1,NA
TGCGCCAGCAGTGGAAGAGCGGGAGGGCCGAGGGAGACCCAGTACTTC,CASSGRAGGPRETQYF,TRBD2,TRBJ2-5,TRBV10-1,NA
TGTGCCAGCCTTAGGACTAGCGGTTCCTACAATGAGCAGTTCTTC,CASLRTSGSYNEQFF,TRBD2,TRBJ2-1,TRBV6-6,NA
TGTGCCAGCTCACCTGACAGAGCTGGGGCCAACGTCCTGACTTTC,CASSPDRAGANVLTF,NA,TRBJ2-6,TRBV18,NA
TGTGCCAGCAGTTTAATAGGGACAGAGACTAACTATGGCTACACCTTC,CASSLIGTETNYGYTF,TRBD1,TRBJ1-2,TRBV28,NA
TGTGCCAGCAGCTTAGGTCTCAGGCTGGCTTTCTTT,CASSLGLRLAFF,NA,TRBJ1-1,TRBV7-2,NA
TGTGCCATCAGTGCGTCCCAGCGGGGGGCGAGGGTTCACGAGCAGTACTTC,CAISASQRGARVHEQYF,TRBD2,TRBJ2-7,TRBV10-3,NA
TGTGCCAGCAGGGATGTGGGGGCCACTGGAAACACCATATATTTT,CASRDVGATGNTIYF,NA,TRBJ1-3,TRBV25-1,NA
TGTGCCAGCAGCTTGGTAGGCATCTGGACCGCTGGAAACACCATATATTTT,CASSLVGIWTAGNTIYF,NA,TRBJ1-3,TRBV5-6,once
TGCGCCAGCAGCTTGGCAGCGGGAGTCTACAATGAGCAGTTCTTC,CASSLAAGVYNEQFF,TRBD2,TRBJ2-1,TRBV5-1,NA
TGCGCCAGCAGCTTTGACCCTTTTATACGCCCCTACAATGAGCAGTTCTTC,CASSFDPFIRPYNEQFF,NA,TRBJ2-1,TRBV5-1,once
TGTGCCAGCAGCTACCTATTGGGGGGGAGGACCCAGTACTTC,CASSYLLGGRTQYF,TRBD2,TRBJ2-5,TRBV5-6,NA
TGTGCCAGCAGTGATCACGGGGGAATGACAGATACGCAGTATTTT,CASSDHGGMTDTQYF,NA,TRBJ2-3,TRBV2,NA
TGTGCCTGGAGTAGTCAGGGGAACCAGCCCCAGCATTTT,CAWSSQGNQPQHF,NA,TRBJ1-5,TRBV30,NA
TGTGCCAGCAGCTTAGGGGGCCCATGGAATTCACCCCTCCACTTT,CASSLGGPWNSPLHF,NA,TRBJ1-6,TRBV7-9,once
TGTGCCAGCAGCTGGGGTGCTGGGGCCAACGTCCTGACTTTC,CASSWGAGANVLTF,NA,TRBJ2-6,TRBV5-4,NA
TGTGCCAGCAGACCGAGGACAGGGGATCCTAATGAAAAACTGTTTTTT,CASRPRTGDPNEKLFF,TRBD1,TRBJ1-4,TRBV28,NA
TGTGCCAGCAGCCATCCAACCGGGACAGGGGCACCCTACGAGCAGTACTTC,CASSHPTGTGAPYEQYF,NA,TRBJ2-7,TRBV21-1,NA
TGTGCCAGCAGCCTTTGGGACGGCTATGGCTACACCTTC,CASSLWDGYGYTF,NA,TRBJ1-2,TRBV27,NA
TGTGCCAGCAGTCCATATAACGGCGATGAGCAGTTCTTC,CASSPYNGDEQFF,NA,TRBJ2-1,TRBV27,NA
TGTGCCAGCAGCTTGGGACAGGGGAAAATGAACACTGAAGCTTTCTTT,CASSLGQGKMNTEAFF,TRBD1,TRBJ1-1,TRBV5-4,NA
TGTGCCAGCAGCTTAGGACTAGCGGCTTCCTACGAGCAGTACTTC,CASSLGLAASYEQYF,TRBD2,TRBJ2-7,TRBV13,NA
TGCGCCAGCAGCTTGGAATATCAGGGGTCCTACGAGCAGTACTTC,CASSLEYQGSYEQYF,NA,TRBJ2-7,TRBV5-1,NA
TGCAGCGTGCAGCTGGGGACTAGCTCCTACGAGCAGTACTTC,CSVQLGTSSYEQYF,TRBD2,TRBJ2-7,TRBV29-1,NA
TGTGCCAGCAGCACCATGGACACTGAAGCTTTCTTT,CASSTMDTEAFF,NA,TRBJ1-1,TRBV5-4,NA
TGTGCCAGCAGGCAATTCTCGGGACAGGGGGACACTGAAGCTTTCTTT,CASRQFSGQGDTEAFF,TRBD1,TRBJ1-1,TRBV13,NA
TGTGCCAGCAGACGACAGACTAGCGGCTTCTCTGGGGCCAACGTCCTGACTTTC,CASRRQTSGFSGANVLTF,TRBD2,TRBJ2-6,TRBV28,NA